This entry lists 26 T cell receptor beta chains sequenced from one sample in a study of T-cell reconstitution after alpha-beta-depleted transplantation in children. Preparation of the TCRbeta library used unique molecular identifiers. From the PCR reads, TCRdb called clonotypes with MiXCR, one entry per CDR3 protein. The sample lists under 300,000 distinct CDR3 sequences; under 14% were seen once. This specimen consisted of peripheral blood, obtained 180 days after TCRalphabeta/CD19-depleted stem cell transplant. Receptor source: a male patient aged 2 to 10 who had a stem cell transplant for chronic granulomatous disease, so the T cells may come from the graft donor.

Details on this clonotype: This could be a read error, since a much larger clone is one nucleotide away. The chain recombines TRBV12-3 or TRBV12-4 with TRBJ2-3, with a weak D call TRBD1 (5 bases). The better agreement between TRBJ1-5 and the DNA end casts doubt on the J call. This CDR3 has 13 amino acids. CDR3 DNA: TGTGCCAGCAACCTCTCGGGGGACGATACGCAGCATTTT. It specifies CASNLSGDDTQHF.

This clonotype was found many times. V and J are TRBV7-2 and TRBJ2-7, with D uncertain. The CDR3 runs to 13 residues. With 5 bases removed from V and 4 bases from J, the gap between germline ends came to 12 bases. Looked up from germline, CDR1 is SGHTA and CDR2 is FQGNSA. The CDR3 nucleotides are TGTGCCAGCAGCCTCGAGTTCGGGTACGAGCAGTACTTC. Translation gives CASSLEFGYEQYF.

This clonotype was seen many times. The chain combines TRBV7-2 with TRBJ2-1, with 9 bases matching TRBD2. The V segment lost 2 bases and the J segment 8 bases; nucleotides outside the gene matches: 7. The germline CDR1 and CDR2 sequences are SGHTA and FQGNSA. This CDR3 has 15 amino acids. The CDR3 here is CASSLRRGGRDEQFF. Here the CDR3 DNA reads TGTGCCAGCAGCTTAAGGCGGGGGGGCCGGGATGAGCAGTTCTTC.

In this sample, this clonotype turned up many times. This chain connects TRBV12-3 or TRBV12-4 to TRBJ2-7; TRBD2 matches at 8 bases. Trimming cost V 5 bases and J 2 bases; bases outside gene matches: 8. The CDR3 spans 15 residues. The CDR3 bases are TGTGCCAGCAGTCCCCTCGGGGGGGCTCCCTACGAGCAGTACTTC. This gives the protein CASSPLGGAPYEQYF.

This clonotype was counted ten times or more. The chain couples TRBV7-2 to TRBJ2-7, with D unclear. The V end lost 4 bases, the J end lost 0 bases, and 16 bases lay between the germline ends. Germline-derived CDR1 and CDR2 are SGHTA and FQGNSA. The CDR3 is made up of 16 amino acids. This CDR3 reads CASSSKGERDSYEQYF. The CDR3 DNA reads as TGTGCCAGCAGCTCGAAAGGAGAAAGGGACTCCTACGAGCAGTACTTC.

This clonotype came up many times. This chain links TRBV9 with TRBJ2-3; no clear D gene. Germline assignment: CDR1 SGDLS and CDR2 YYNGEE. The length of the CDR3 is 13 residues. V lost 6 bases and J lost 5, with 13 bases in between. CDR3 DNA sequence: TGTGCCAGCACCCGGCTGCCTCGAGATACGCAGTATTTT. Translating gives CASTRLPRDTQYF.

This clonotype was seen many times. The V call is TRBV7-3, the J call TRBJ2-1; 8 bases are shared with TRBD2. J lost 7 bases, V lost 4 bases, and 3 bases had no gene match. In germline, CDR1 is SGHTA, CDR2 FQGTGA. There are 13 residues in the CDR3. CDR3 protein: CASSSGLANEQFF. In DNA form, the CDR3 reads TGTGCCAGCAGCTCAGGACTAGCTAATGAGCAGTTCTTC.

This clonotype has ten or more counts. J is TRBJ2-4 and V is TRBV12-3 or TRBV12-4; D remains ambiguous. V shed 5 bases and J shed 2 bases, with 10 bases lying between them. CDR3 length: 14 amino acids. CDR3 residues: CASSELRTKNIQYF. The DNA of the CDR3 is TGTGCCAGCAGTGAACTCCGGACCAAAAACATTCAGTACTTC.

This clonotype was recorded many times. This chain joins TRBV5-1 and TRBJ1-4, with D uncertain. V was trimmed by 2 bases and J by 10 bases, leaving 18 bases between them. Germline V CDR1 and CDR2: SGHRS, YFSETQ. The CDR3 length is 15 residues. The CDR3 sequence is CASSLGPTGNVKLFF. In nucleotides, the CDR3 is TGCGCCAGCAGCTTAGGGCCGACGGGTAACGTAAAACTGTTTTTT.

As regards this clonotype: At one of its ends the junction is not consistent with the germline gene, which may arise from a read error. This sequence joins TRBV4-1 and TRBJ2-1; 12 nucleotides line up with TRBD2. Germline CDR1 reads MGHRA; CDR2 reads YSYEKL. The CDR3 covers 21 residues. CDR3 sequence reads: CGSSPAGGTSGHKGAYNEQFF. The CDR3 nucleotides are TGCGGCAGCAGCCCCGCGGGGGGGACTAGCGGGCATAAGGGGGCCTACAATGAGCAGTTCTTC.

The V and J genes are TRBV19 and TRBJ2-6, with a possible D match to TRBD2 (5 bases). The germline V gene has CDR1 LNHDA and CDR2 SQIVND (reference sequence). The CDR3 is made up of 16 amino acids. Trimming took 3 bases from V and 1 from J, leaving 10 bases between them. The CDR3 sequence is CASSIFRGSGANVLTF. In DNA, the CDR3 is TGTGCCAGTAGTATTTTCCGCGGGTCTGGGGCCAACGTCCTGACTTTC.

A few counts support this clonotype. The CDR3 DNA is TGTGCCAGCAGCCGAGAACAGGGTAAAGGAGATGGCTACACCTTC. It codes for CASSREQGKGDGYTF. The chain is built from TRBV4-2 and TRBJ1-2; D is possibly TRBD1 (6 bases). V was clipped by 4 bases and J by 6 bases, with 18 bases between them. The CDR3 length is 15 residues. Germline V lookup: CDR1 LGHNA, CDR2 YNFKEQ.

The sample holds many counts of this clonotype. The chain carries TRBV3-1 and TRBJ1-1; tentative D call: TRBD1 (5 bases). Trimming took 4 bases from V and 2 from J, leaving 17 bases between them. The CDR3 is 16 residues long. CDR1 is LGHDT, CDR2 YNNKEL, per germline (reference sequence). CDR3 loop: CASSPLRVMGNTEAFF. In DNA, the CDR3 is TGTGCCAGCAGCCCTCTCAGGGTAATGGGAAACACTGAAGCTTTCTTT.

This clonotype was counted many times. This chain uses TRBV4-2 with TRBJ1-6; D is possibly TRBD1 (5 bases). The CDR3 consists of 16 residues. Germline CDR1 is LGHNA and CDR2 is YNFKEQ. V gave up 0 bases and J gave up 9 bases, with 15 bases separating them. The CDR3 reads CASSQDRGQGSSPLHF. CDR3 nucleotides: TGTGCCAGCAGCCAAGATCGAGGGCAGGGATCTTCACCCCTCCACTTT.

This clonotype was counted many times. The CDR3 loop reads CASSKNRGSSGNTIYF. The CDR3, as DNA: TGTGCCAGCAGTAAAAACAGGGGATCTTCTGGAAACACCATATATTTT. J is TRBJ1-3 and V is TRBV6-1; 7 bases agree with TRBD1. Germline V gives CDR1 MNHNS, CDR2 SASEGT. The V and J ends lost 5 bases and 1 base, in that order; junction bases with no gene match: 8. This CDR3 has 16 residues.

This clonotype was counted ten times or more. CDR3: CASSLAELRFLNTEAFF. The CDR3 nucleotides read TGTGCCAGCAGCTTAGCTGAACTCAGGTTCTTGAACACTGAAGCTTTCTTT. V gene TRBV7-8 combines with J gene TRBJ1-1; D gene unclear. V was clipped by 0 bases and J by 0 bases, with 14 bases between them. The CDR3 has 17 residues. CDR1 and CDR2 from the germline V gene are SGHVS and FQNEAQ.

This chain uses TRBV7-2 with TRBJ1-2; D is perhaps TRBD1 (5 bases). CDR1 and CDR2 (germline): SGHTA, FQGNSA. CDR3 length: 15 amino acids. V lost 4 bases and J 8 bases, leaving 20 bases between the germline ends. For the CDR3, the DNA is TGTGCCAGCAGCTACGACCCGGGACGGGCCTTAGGCTACACCTTC. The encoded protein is CASSYDPGRALGYTF.

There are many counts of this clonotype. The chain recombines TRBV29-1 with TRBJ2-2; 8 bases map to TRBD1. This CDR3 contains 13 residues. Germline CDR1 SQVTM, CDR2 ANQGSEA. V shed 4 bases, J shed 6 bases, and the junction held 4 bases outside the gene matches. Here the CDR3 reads CSVGTGGPGELFF. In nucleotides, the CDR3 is TGCAGCGTTGGAACAGGGGGTCCCGGGGAGCTGTTTTTT.

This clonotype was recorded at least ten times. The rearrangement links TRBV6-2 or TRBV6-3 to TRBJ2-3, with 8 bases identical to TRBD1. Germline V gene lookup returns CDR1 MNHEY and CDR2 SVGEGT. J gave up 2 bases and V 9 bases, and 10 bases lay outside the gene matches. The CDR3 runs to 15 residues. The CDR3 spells CASSRDRPFTDTQYF. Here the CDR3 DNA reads TGTGCCAGTTCCCGGGACAGGCCGTTCACAGATACGCAGTATTTT.

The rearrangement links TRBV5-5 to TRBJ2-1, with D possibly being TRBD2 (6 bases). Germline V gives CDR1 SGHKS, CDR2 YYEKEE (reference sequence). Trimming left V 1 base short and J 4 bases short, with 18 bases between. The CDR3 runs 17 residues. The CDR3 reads CASSLRLVAPQYNEQFF. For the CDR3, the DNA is TGTGCCAGCAGCTTGAGACTAGTGGCCCCTCAATACAATGAGCAGTTCTTC. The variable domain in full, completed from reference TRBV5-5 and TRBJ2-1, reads DAGVTQSPTHLIKTRGQQVTLRCSPISGHKSVSWYQQVLGQGPQFIFQYYEKEERGRGNFPDRFSARQFPNYSSELNVNALLLGDSALYLCASSLRLVAPQYNEQFFGPGTRLTVL.

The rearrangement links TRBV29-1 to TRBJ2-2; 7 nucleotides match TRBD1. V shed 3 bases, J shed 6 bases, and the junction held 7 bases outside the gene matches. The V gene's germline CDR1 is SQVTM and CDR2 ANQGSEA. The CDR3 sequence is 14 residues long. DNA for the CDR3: TGCAGCGTTGAGGGGGACAGTACCCCCGGGGAGCTGTTTTTT. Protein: CSVEGDSTPGELFF.

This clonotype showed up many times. Written as DNA, the CDR3 is TGCGCCAGCAGCGCCCGGGCGACCAGCGGCGAGCAGTACTTC. Translated, it gives CASSARATSGEQYF. The chain joins TRBV5-1 to TRBJ2-7; D possibly corresponds to TRBD2 (5 bases). This CDR3 has 14 amino acids. The germline V gene encodes CDR1 SGHRS and CDR2 YFSETQ. The ends were cut back, 4 bases at V and 6 bases at J, with 17 bases in the middle.

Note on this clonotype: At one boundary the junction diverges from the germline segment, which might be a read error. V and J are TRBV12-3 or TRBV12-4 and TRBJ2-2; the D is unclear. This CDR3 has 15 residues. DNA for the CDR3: TGTGCCAGCGGTTTGGGCACCACGAACACCGGGGAGCTGTTTTTT. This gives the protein CASGLGTTNTGELFF.

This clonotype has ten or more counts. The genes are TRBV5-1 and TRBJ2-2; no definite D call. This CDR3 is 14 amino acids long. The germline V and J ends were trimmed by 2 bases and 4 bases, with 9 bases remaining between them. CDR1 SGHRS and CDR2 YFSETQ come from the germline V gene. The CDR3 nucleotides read TGCGCCAGCAGCTTAACTGGAGCCACCGGGGAGCTGTTTTTT. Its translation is CASSLTGATGELFF.

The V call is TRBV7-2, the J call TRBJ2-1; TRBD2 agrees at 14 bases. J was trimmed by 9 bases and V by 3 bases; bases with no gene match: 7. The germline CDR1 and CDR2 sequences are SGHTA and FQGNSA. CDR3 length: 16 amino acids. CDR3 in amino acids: CASSFLGLAGAGEQFF. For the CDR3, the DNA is TGTGCCAGCAGCTTCCTGGGACTAGCGGGAGCGGGTGAGCAGTTCTTC.

CDR3: CASSQTGQGLYEQYF. CDR3 in DNA: TGTGCCAGCAGCCAGACGGGACAGGGCTTATACGAGCAGTACTTC. The gene calls are TRBV14 and TRBJ2-7; 9 positions match TRBD1. V lost 3 bases to trimming and J lost 4 bases; unmatched junction nucleotides: 7. This CDR3 has 15 residues. Per germline, CDR1 SGHDN and CDR2 FVKESK.